These 13 T cell receptor beta chains originate from one sample sequenced in a study of T cell responses to AZD1222 COVID-19 vaccine (dated by TCRdb to the early 2020s). Library preparation employed the immunoSEQ multiplex PCR assay. TCRdb holds this immuneACCESS table with in-frame rearrangements only. Some clones are missing; in checked studies, unresolved V genes explain under half, and the rest has no known cause. This sample comprises around 80,000 clones, approximately 90% of them detected only once. Of the sample, roughly a tenth falls within the top ten clones. This sample's time point label indicates: baseline before first vaccination. This material consisted of peripheral blood, taken on day 0 of AZD1222 vaccination. These receptors all stem from an adult in good health.

A word on this clone: Sequence at one end of the junction differs from germline and may be a read error. The chain employs TRBV28 and TRBJ2-5; D unclear. Germline V gene sequence: CDR1 MDHEN, CDR2 SYDVKM. This CDR3 contains 13 residues. The chain's CDR3 is CHQALVAEETQYF. CDR3 nucleotides: TGCCACCAAGCTCTGGTGGCGGAAGAGACCCAGTACTTC.

The chain has TRBV4-1 and TRBJ1-1; unclear D gene. CDR1 is MGHRA and CDR2 is YSYEKL in the germline V gene. V was clipped by 2 bases and J by 11 bases, with 12 bases between them. This CDR3 comprises 12 residues. The CDR3 loop reads CASSQPTHLAFF. CDR3 sequence (DNA): TGCGCCAGCAGCCAACCAACCCATCTGGCTTTCTTT.

The V and J genes are TRBV28 and TRBJ1-2; D remains unclear. CDR3 length equals 16 residues. The germline CDR1 and CDR2 sequences are MDHEN and SYDVKM. The V end was cut by 2 bases, the J end by 6 bases, with 19 bases between. The CDR3 reads CASSLPTPPVLDGYTF. CDR3 nucleotides: TGTGCCAGCAGTTTACCCACCCCGCCAGTACTTGATGGCTACACCTTC.

This clone was seen a single time. The rearrangement joins TRBV21-1 to TRBJ2-2; the D call of TRBD2 is as the table states it, not checked on the DNA. TRBV21-1 is a pseudogene segment. This CDR3 spans 18 amino acids. CDR3 in DNA: TGTGCCAGCAGGGGGGGACTAGCGGGAGAGTTAGACACCGGGGAGCTGTTTTTT. This gives the protein CASRGGLAGELDTGELFF.

The J gene is TRBJ2-7, the V gene TRBV15, with D possibly being TRBD1 or TRBD2 (5 bases each). This CDR3 comprises 14 residues. From germline, CDR1 is LNHNV and CDR2 YYDKDF (reference sequence). V lost 1 base and J lost 4, with 11 bases in between. The CDR3 here is CATSRGRDLYEQYV. The CDR3 nucleotides are TGTGCCACCAGCAGAGGTAGGGACCTTTACGAGCAGTACGTC.

The chain links TRBV2 to TRBJ1-1, with TRBD1 as a possible D gene (5 bases). Trimming left V 5 bases short and J 8 bases short, with 12 bases between. Looked up from germline, CDR1 is SNHLY and CDR2 is FYNNEI. This CDR3 contains 12 residues. CDR3 nucleotides: TGTGCCAGCAGTAGGAGGGACGGAGAAGCTTTCTTT. This codes for CASSRRDGEAFF.

This clone was recorded only once. The chain uses TRBV7-9 and TRBJ2-5; perhaps TRBD1 as D (6 bases). The CDR3 sequence is 16 residues long. The ends were cut back, 0 bases at V and 3 bases at J, with 14 bases in the middle. CDR1 SEHNR and CDR2 FQNEAQ come from the germline V gene (reference sequence). CDR3 in DNA: TGTGCCAGCAGCTTAGCTAAAAGGACAGTCAAAGAGACCCAGTACTTC. This translates into CASSLAKRTVKETQYF.

This clone was seen once. Relative to the germline gene, one junction end is altered; a read error may explain this. The chain combines TRBV12-3 or TRBV12-4 with TRBJ1-2; D is unclear. The CDR3 sequence is 11 residues long. The CDR3 bases are TGTGCCAGCAGTTTAGAGGGTACGCACGTCTTC. This encodes CASSLEGTHVF.

This chain connects TRBV9 to TRBJ1-1; tentatively, D is TRBD1 (6 bases). V lost 3 bases and J 1 base, leaving 22 bases between the germline ends. There are 18 residues in the CDR3. CDR1 and CDR2 (germline): SGDLS, YYNGEE. As DNA, the CDR3 is TGTGCCAGCAGCGAAGGCCTCAAAGGAAGGGGGAGGAACACTGAAGCTTTCTTT. Translating it yields CASSEGLKGRGRNTEAFF.

The chain uses TRBV7-8 and TRBJ2-2, with 7 bases aligning to TRBD1. Losses at the gene ends were 3 bases for V and 7 bases for J; bases not matched to a gene: 8. The CDR3 totals 15 residues. From germline, CDR1 is SGHVS and CDR2 FQNEAQ. In DNA form, the CDR3 reads TGTGCCAGCAGCTTTCGGGACAGACAGAACGGGGAGCTGTTTTTT. Its protein is CASSFRDRQNGELFF.

This rearrangement joins TRBV5-1 to TRBJ1-6, with D perhaps TRBD1 (5 bases). Trimming left V 4 bases short and J 8 bases short, with 10 bases between. In germline, CDR1 is SGHRS, CDR2 YFSETQ. The CDR3 runs to 13 residues. CDR3 nucleotides: TGCGCCAGCAGCAGTCGAGGGGATTCACCCCTCCACTTT. This sequence encodes CASSSRGDSPLHF.

This clone was recorded only once. The chain links TRBV6-1 to TRBJ1-5, with 7 bases that match TRBD1. This CDR3 region has 15 residues. CDR1 and CDR2 from the germline V gene are MNHNS and SASEGT. Unmatched junction bases numbered 6, after V lost 2 bases and J lost 5 bases. The DNA for the CDR3 is TGTGCCAGCAGTGAATTCAGGGGGGCTTATCAGCCCCAGCATTTT. It codes for CASSEFRGAYQPQHF.

The chain is built from TRBV24-1 and TRBJ2-2, with 7 bases matching TRBD1. V was clipped by 3 bases and J by 5 bases; unmatched bases: 5. The CDR3 consists of 15 residues. Germline V lookup: CDR1 KGHDR, CDR2 SFDVKD. The CDR3 DNA sequence: TGTGCCACCAGTGATCCGGGACAGACAACCGGGGAGCTGTTTTTT. This encodes CATSDPGQTTGELFF.